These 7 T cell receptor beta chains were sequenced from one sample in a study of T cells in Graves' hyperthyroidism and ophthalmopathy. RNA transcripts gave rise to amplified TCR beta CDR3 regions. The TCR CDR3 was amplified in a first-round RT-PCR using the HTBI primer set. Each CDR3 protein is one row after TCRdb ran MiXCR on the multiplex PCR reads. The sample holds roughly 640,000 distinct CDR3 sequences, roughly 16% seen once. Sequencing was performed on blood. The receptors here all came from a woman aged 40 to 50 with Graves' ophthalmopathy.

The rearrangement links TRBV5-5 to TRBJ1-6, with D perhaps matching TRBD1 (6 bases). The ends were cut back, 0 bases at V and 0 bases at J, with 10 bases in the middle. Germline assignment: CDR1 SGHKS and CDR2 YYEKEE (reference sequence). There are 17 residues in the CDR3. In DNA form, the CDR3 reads TGTGCCAGCAGCTTGGGTCTACAGGGCTCCTATAATTCACCCCTCCACTTT. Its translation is CASSLGLQGSYNSPLHF.

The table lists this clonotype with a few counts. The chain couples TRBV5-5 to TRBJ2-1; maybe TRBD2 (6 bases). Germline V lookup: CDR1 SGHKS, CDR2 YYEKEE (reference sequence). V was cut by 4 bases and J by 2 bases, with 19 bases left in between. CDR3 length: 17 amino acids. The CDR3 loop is CASSPGHGTDTYNEQFF. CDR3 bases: TGTGCCAGCAGCCCAGGACACGGGACTGATACCTACAATGAGCAGTTCTTC.

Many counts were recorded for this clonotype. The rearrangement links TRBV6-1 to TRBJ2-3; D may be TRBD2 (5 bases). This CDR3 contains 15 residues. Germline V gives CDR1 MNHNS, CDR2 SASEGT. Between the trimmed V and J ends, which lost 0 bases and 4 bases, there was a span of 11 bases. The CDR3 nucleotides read TGTGCCAGCAGTGAAGCGCGGACTTACTCAGATACGCAGTATTTT. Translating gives CASSEARTYSDTQYF.

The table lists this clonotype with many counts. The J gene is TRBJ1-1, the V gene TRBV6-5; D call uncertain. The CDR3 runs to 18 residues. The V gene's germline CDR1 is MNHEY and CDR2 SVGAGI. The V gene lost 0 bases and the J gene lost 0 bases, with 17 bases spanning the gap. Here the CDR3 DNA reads TGTGCCAGCAGTTACTCATCCGTCAGGCGGAGTATGAACACTGAAGCTTTCTTT. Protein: CASSYSSVRRSMNTEAFF.

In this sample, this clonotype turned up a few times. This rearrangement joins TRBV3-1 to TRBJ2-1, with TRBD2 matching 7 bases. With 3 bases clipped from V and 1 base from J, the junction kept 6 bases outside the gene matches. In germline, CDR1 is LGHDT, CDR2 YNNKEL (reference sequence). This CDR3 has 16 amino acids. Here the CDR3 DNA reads TGTGCCAGCAGCCAGACAACTAGCGCTTCCTACAATGAGCAGTTCTTC. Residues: CASSQTTSASYNEQFF.

CDR3 region: CATSARNEAFF. CDR3 DNA sequence: TGTGCCACTAGCGCCCGAAATGAAGCTTTCTTT. This chain links TRBV19 with TRBJ1-1; the D is unclear. This CDR3 has 11 amino acids. Germline lookup yields CDR1 LNHDA and CDR2 SQIVND (reference sequence). V was shortened by 10 bases and J by 7 bases, with 13 bases between the two germline ends.

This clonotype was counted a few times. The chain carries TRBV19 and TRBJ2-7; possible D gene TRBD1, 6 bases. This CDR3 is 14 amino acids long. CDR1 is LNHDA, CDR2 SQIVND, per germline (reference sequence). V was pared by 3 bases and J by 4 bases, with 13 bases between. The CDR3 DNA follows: TGTGCCAGTAGTATCCGGGACATAGGATACGAGCAGTACTTC. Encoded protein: CASSIRDIGYEQYF.